This T cell receptor beta chain was sequenced in a study of blood T cells in healthy people across ages. In its sample, this clonotype was seen a few times. Its antigen is not known. The V end was cut by 0 bases, the J end by 4 bases, with 12 bases between. CDR3 length: 14 residues. CDR1 and CDR2 from the germline V gene are DFQATT and SNEGSKA (reference sequence). Points from the study as a whole: The CMV status of each donor remained undetermined, and this could have confounded shifts in expanded clonotypes.

Combining a sample-barcoded 5' primer with a J-beta primer mix, a second PCR ran for roughly 7 to 12 cycles. Each CDR3 protein is one row after TCRdb ran MiXCR on the 5' RACE reads. This table holds roughly 1,500,000 distinct CDR3 sequences, about 32% found once. The sample taken for sequencing was blood. The chain carries TRBV20-1 and TRBJ1-2; D might be TRBD1 (5 bases). This receptor was identified in a woman aged 25 to 39 in good health. The CDR3 region has the DNA TGCAGTGCTAGAGATGCCAGGGAGGTCTATGGCTACACCTTC. It yields the protein CSARDAREVYGYTF.